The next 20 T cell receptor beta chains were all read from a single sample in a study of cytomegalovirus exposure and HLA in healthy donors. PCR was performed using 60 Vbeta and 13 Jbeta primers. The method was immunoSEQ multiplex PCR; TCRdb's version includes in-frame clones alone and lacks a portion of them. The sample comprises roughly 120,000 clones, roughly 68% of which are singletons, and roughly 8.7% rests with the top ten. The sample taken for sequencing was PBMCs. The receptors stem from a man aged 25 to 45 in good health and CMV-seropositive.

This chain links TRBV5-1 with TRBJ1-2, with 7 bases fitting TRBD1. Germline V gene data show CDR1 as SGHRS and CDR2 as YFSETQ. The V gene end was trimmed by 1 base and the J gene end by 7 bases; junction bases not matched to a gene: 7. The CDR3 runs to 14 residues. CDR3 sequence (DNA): TGCGCCAGCAGCTTGAACAGGGGTGAGGGTGGCTACACCTTC. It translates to CASSLNRGEGGYTF.

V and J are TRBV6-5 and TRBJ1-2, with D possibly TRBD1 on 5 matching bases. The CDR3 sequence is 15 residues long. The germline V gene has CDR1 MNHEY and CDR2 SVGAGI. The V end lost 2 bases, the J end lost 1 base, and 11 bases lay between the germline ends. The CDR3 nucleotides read TGTGCCAGCAGTTACGACGGGGGGTTTAACTATGGCTACACCTTC. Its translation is CASSYDGGFNYGYTF.

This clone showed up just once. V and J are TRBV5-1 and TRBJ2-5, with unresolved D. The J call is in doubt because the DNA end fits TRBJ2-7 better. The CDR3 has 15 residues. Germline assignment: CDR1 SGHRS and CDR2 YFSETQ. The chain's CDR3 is CASSLGLSGPYEQYF. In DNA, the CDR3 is TGCGCCAGCAGCTTGGGGCTTTCAGGTCCCTACGAGCAGTACTTC.

CDR3 amino acids: CAWSEIRVMQPPLHF. Written as DNA, the CDR3 is TGTGCCTGGAGTGAAATCCGGGTCATGCAGCCACCCCTCCACTTT. The gene calls are TRBV30 and TRBJ1-6; D is ambiguous. V dropped 1 base and J dropped 11 bases, with 18 bases sitting between them. The CDR3 spans 15 residues. Germline lookup yields CDR1 GTSNPN and CDR2 SVGIG (reference sequence).

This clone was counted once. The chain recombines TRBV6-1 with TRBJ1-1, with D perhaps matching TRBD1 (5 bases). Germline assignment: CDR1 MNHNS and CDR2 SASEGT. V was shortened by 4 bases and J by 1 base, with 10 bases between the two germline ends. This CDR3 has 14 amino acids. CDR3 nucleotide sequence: TGTGCCAGCAGTGTGGGGGGGACGAACACTGAAGCTTTCTTT. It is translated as CASSVGGTNTEAFF.

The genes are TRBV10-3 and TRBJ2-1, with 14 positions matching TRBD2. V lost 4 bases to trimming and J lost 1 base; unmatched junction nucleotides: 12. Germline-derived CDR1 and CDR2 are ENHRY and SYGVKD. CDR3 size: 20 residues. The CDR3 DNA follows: TGTGCCATCAGTGGATTATGGACTAGCGGGGGGTCCCAGTCCTACAATGAGCAGTTCTTC. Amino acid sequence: CAISGLWTSGGSQSYNEQFF.

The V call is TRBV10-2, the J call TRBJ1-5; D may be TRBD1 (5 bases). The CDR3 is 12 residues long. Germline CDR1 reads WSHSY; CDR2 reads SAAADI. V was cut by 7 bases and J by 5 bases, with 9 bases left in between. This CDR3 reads CASMTGDQPQHF. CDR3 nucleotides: TGCGCCAGCATGACGGGGGATCAGCCCCAGCATTTT.

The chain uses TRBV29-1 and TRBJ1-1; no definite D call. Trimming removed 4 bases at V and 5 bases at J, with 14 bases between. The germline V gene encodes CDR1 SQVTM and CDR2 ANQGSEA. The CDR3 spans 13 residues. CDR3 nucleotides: TGCAGCGTTGTAGGTTTCGAGGGAACTGAAGCTTTCTTT. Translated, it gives CSVVGFEGTEAFF.

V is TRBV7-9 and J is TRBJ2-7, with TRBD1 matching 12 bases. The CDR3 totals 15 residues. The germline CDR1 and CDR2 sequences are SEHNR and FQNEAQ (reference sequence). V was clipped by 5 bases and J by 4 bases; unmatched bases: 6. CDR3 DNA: TGTGCCAGCAGCCTTAGGGGACAGGGGGCTTACGAGCAGTACTTC. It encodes CASSLRGQGAYEQYF.

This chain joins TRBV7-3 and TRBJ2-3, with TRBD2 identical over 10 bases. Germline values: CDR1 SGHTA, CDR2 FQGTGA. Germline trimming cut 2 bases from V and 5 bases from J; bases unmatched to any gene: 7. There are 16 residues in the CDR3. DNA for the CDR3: TGTGCCAGCAGCTTACCGAGCGGGGGGGCCTTAGATACGCAGTATTTT. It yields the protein CASSLPSGGALDTQYF.

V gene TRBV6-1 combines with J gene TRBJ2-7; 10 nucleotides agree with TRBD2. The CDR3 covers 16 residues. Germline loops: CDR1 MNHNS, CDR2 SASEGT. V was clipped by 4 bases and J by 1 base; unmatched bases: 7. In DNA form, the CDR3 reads TGTGCCAGCAGTGCGGGACTAGCGAGACGGTCCTACGAGCAGTACTTC. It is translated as CASSAGLARRSYEQYF.

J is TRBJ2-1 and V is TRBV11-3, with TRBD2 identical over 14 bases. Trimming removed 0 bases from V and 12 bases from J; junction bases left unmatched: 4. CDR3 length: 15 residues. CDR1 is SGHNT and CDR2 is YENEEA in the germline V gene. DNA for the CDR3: TGTGCCAGCAGCTTAGAGGGACTAGCGGGAGAGGTGCAGTTCTTC. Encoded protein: CASSLEGLAGEVQFF.

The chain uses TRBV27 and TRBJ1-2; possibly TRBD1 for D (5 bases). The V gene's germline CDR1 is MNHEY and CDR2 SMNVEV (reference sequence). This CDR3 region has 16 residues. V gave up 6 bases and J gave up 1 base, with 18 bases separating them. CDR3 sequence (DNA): TGTGCCAGCAGCCCCAGGGATCCCGACCTTAACTATGGCTACACCTTC. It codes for CASSPRDPDLNYGYTF.

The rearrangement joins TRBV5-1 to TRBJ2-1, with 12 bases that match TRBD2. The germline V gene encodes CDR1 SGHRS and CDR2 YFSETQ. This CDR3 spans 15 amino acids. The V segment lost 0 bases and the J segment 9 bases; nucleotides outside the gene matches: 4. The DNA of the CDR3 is TGCGCCAGCAGCTTGGGGACTAGCGGGACAAGTGAGCAGTTCTTC. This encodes CASSLGTSGTSEQFF.

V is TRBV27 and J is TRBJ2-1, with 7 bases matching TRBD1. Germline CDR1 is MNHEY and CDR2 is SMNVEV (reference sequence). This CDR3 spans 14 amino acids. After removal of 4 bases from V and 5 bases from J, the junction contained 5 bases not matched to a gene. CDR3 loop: CASSSWTGDNEQFF. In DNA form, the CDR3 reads TGTGCCAGCAGTTCCTGGACAGGAGACAATGAGCAGTTCTTC.

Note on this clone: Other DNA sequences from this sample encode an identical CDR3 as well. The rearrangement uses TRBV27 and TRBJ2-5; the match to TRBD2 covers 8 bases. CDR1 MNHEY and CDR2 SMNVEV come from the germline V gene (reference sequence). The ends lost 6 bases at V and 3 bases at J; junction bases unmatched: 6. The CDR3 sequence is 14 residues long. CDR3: CASSLNSGKETQYF. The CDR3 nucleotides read TGTGCCAGCAGCTTGAATAGCGGGAAAGAGACCCAGTACTTC.

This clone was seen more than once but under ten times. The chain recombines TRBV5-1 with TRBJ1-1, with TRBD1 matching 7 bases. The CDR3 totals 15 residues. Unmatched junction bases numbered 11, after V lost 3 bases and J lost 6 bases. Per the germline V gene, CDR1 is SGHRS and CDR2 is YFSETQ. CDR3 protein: CASSSLSPTGSEAFF. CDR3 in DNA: TGCGCCAGCAGCTCCTTGTCCCCGACAGGGTCTGAAGCTTTCTTT.

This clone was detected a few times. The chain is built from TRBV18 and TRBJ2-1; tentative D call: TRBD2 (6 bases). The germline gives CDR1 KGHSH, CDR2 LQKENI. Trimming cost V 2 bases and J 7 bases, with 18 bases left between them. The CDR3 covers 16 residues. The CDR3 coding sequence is TGTGCCAGCTCACCAAGTGAGTCGGGAGAAGGGAATGAGCAGTTCTTC. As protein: CASSPSESGEGNEQFF.

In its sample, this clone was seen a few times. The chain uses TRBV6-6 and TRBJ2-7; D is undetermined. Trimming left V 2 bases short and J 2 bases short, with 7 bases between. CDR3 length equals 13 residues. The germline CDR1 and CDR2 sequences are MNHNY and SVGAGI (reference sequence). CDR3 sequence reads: CASSYERTYEQYF. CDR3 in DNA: TGTGCCAGCAGTTACGAGAGGACCTACGAGCAGTACTTC.

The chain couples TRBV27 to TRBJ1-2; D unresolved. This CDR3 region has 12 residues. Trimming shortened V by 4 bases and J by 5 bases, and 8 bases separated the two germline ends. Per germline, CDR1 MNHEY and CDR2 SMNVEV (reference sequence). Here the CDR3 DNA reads TGTGCCAGCAGTTCTAGACCATATGGCTACACCTTC. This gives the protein CASSSRPYGYTF.